A single sample gave rise to the 11 T cell receptor beta chains below, sequenced in a study of chemoradiotherapy in HPV16-positive cancers. Profiled with immunoSEQ multiplex PCR; TCRdb holds only in-frame clones, not every one. The table lists approximately 52,000 clones, over 85% of them singletons. The material was blood, obtained from a patient who underwent chemoradiotherapy. These receptors came from a human donor with HPV-associated anogenital cancer.

This clone was seen a handful of times. The chain's CDR3 is CASTRGVGANTGELFF. The CDR3 nucleotides read TGTGCCAGCACCAGGGGGGTTGGGGCCAACACCGGGGAGCTGTTTTTT. V and J are TRBV7-8 and TRBJ2-2; D may be TRBD1 (7 bases). V shed 7 bases and J shed 2 bases, with 17 bases lying between them. The germline CDR1 and CDR2 sequences are SGHVS and FQNEAQ. The CDR3 totals 16 residues.

This clone has only one observation. This sequence joins TRBV18 and TRBJ1-5; D perhaps matches TRBD1 (5 bases). Germline V gene lookup returns CDR1 KGHSH and CDR2 LQKENI. The CDR3 loop spans 14 amino acids. V lost 3 bases, J lost 1 base, and 7 bases lay in between. CDR3: CASSPQGSNQPQHF. The CDR3 DNA sequence: TGTGCCAGCTCACCGCAGGGAAGCAATCAGCCCCAGCATTTT.

The chain couples TRBV5-1 to TRBJ2-2; TRBD2 agrees at 7 bases. CDR1 is SGHRS and CDR2 is YFSETQ in the germline V gene. CDR3 size: 16 residues. The junction had 6 bases not matched to a gene; V was cut back by 0 bases and J by 4 bases. The CDR3 here is CASSLGASSGTGELFF. CDR3 DNA sequence: TGCGCCAGCAGCTTGGGTGCGTCTAGCGGCACCGGGGAGCTGTTTTTT.

J is TRBJ2-1 and V is TRBV6-5; a possible D gene is TRBD2 (5 bases). The CDR3 length is 11 residues. V gave up 6 bases and J gave up 9 bases, with 9 bases separating them. Germline V gene sequence: CDR1 MNHEY, CDR2 SVGAGI. In DNA, the CDR3 is TGTGCCAGCAGCGCCGAGGGTGAGCAGTTCTTC. Its translation is CASSAEGEQFF.

The chain uses TRBV4-1 and TRBJ2-1; TRBD2 might be the D (5 bases). Germline V gene lookup returns CDR1 MGHRA and CDR2 YSYEKL. The CDR3 runs 14 residues. Deletions cut 8 bases from V and 1 base from J, with 12 bases between. CDR3 DNA: TGCGCCAGCTCCCTAAGCGGATCCTACAATGAGCAGTTCTTC. Its protein is CASSLSGSYNEQFF.

The rearrangement uses TRBV19 and TRBJ2-1, with TRBD1 matching over 8 bases. J was trimmed by 0 bases and V by 6 bases; bases with no gene match: 10. CDR1 and CDR2 from the germline V gene are LNHDA and SQIVND (reference sequence). The CDR3 extends over 17 amino acids. Written as DNA, the CDR3 is TGTGCCAGTAGGGACAGGGCTAGCACTAGCTCCTACAATGAGCAGTTCTTC. It encodes CASRDRASTSSYNEQFF.

This chain uses TRBV7-2 with TRBJ2-7, with 9 bases identical to TRBD2. With 0 bases clipped from V and 6 bases from J, the junction kept 6 bases outside the gene matches. CDR1 is SGHTA and CDR2 is FQGNSA in the germline V gene. The length of the CDR3 is 15 residues. The DNA of the CDR3 is TGTGCCAGCAGCTTAGCGGTAGCGGGAGTCCCCGAGCAGTACTTC. Translating gives CASSLAVAGVPEQYF. Filled out from reference TRBV7-2 and TRBJ2-7, the complete variable domain reads GAGVSQSPSNKVTEKGKDVELRCDPISGHTALYWYRQSLGQGLEFLIYFQGNSAPDKSGLPSDRFSAERTGGSVSTLTIQRTQQEDSAVYLCASSLAVAGVPEQYFGPGTRLTVT.

The chain combines TRBV2 with TRBJ2-3, with 10 bases identical to TRBD2. Germline-derived CDR1 and CDR2 are SNHLY and FYNNEI. This CDR3 has 18 amino acids. V lost 3 bases to trimming and J lost 4 bases; unmatched junction nucleotides: 13. The CDR3 sequence: CASSETPRELAGPDTQYF. The CDR3 bases are TGTGCCAGCAGTGAGACCCCGAGGGAACTAGCGGGACCAGATACGCAGTATTTT.

The rearrangement joins TRBV6-1 to TRBJ2-7, with D perhaps TRBD1 (5 bases). CDR1 is MNHNS, CDR2 SASEGT, per germline. The CDR3 contains 10 residues. Trimming took off 11 bases at V and 2 bases at J, with 7 bases between the two ends. CDR3 DNA: TGTGCCCTAGGGGCCTACGAGCAGTACTTC. Residues: CALGAYEQYF.

DNA for the CDR3: TGTGCCAGCAGCTTAGATACCAGGGTGGCCAATGAGCAGTTCTTC. Protein: CASSLDTRVANEQFF. The gene calls are TRBV11-2 and TRBJ2-1, with a weak D call TRBD1 (5 bases). This CDR3 is built from 15 residues. Germline V gene lookup returns CDR1 SGHAT and CDR2 FQNNGV. Trimming cost V 0 bases and J 6 bases, with 12 bases left between them.

This chain links TRBV7-2 with TRBJ2-3; D perhaps matches TRBD2 (6 bases). Germline V gene data show CDR1 as SGHTA and CDR2 as FQGNSA. This CDR3 has 11 residues. V was cut by 6 bases and J by 10 bases, with 11 bases left in between. The CDR3 spells CASSYAGPQYF. Written as DNA, the CDR3 is TGTGCCAGCAGTTACGCGGGGCCGCAGTATTTT. The whole variable domain, filled in from reference TRBV7-2 and TRBJ2-3, reads GAGVSQSPSNKVTEKGKDVELRCDPISGHTALYWYRQSLGQGLEFLIYFQGNSAPDKSGLPSDRFSAERTGGSVSTLTIQRTQQEDSAVYLCASSYAGPQYFGPGTRLTVL.